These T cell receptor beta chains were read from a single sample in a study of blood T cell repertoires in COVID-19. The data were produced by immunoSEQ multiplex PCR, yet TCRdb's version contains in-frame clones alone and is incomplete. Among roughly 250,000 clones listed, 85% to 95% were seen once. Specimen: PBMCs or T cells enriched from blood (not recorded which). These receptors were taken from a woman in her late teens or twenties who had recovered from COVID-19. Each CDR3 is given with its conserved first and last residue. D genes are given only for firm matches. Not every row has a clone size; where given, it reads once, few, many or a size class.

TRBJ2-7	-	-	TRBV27	TGTGCCACCAAAAGTCGCAGGGTCGGCGACGAGCAGTACTTC	CATKSRRVGDEQYF
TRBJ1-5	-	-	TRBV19	TGTGCCAGTAGTATTGAGGGGGGGTTCAGTCAGCCCCAGCATTTT	CASSIEGGFSQPQHF
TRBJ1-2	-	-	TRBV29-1	TGCAGCGTTGGGGACACAGACCTCTATGGCTACACCTTC	CSVGDTDLYGYTF
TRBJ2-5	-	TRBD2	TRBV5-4	TGTGCCAGCAGCCCCGCTAGCGGGGGGGCGGATGAGACCCAGTACTTC	CASSPASGGADETQYF
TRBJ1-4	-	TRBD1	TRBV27	TGTGCCAGCTCCCATTTTCCGGGACAGGATAATGAAAAACTGTTTTTT	CASSHFPGQDNEKLFF
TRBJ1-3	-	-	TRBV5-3	TGTGCCAGAAGCTTGGGGAAGGGGAGGCCCTCTGGAAACACCATATATTTT	CARSLGKGRPSGNTIYF
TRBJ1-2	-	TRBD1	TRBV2	TGTGCCAGTCAACAGGGGGCGCGTGGCTACACCTTC	CASQQGARGYTF
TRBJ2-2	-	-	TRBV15	TGTGCCACCAGCCACAACGTTTTCGCGAACACCGGGGAGCTGTTTTTT	CATSHNVFANTGELFF
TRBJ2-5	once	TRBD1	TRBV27	TGTGCCAGCAGTTTAGCACCAACGAGGACAGGGGGTGAGACCCAGTACTTC	CASSLAPTRTGGETQYF
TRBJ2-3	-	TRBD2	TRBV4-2	TGTGCCAGCAGCCCAAGCACTAGCGGGGTTGATACGCAGTATTTT	CASSPSTSGVDTQYF
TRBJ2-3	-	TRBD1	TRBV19	TGTGCCAGTAGCACAGGGGTCGCAGATACGCAGTATTTT	CASSTGVADTQYF
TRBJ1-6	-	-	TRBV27	TGTGCCAGCAGCAACAGCTTCTATAATTCACCCCTCCACTTT	CASSNSFYNSPLHF
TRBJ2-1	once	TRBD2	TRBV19	TGTGCCAGTAGTCATAGCGGGGGCGCCTACAATGAGCAGTTCTTC	CASSHSGGAYNEQFF
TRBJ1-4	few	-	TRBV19	TGTGCCAGTACCCGGGGGGGTTCTGTGACCCGAGAAAAACTGTTTTTT	CASTRGGSVTREKLFF
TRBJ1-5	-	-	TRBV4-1	TGCGCCAGCAGCCATTTCAGGGATGACAATCAGCCCCAGCATTTT	CASSHFRDDNQPQHF
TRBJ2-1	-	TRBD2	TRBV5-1	TGCGCCAGCAGCGGACTAGCGGGAGGAACCCCTAATGAGCAGTTCTTC	CASSGLAGGTPNEQFF
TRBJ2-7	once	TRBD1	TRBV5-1	TGCGCCAGCAGCACACGGGACAGGGGGCTTGGAGAGCAGTACTTC	CASSTRDRGLGEQYF
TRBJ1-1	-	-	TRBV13	TGTGCCAGCAGCAATCGAGGAAACACTGAAGCTTTCTTT	CASSNRGNTEAFF
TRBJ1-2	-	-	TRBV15	TGTGCCACCAGCAGAGACGTCGGGGGGGCGGATGGCTACACCTTC	CATSRDVGGADGYTF
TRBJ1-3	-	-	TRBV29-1	TGCAGCGTTCTAACGTATGGTGGAAACACCATATATTTT	CSVLTYGGNTIYF
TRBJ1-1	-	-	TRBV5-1	TGCGCCAGCAGCTTGACAGGCGGGAACACTGAAGCTTTCTTT	CASSLTGGNTEAFF
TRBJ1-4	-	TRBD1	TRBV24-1	TGTGCCACCAGTGAGGGACAGGGAAATGAAAAACTGTTTTTT	CATSEGQGNEKLFF
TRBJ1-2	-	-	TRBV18	TGTGCCAGCTCCCCCACGGCTGGAGTAGCTAACTATGGCTACACCTTC	CASSPTAGVANYGYTF
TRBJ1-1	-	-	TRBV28	TGTGCCAGCAGTATTCCGGGAGGCGGAGCTTTCTTT	CASSIPGGGAFF
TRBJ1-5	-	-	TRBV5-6	TGTGCCAGCAGCTCAACGGAACAGGGAACTAATAGCAATCAGCCCCAGCATTTT	CASSSTEQGTNSNQPQHF
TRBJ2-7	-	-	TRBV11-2	TGTGCCAGCAGCCCCCATCGACAGGCCCACGAGCAGTACTTC	CASSPHRQAHEQYF
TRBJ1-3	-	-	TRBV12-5	TGTGCTAGTGGTTTGGTCCCCCTCCTCTCTGGAAACACCATATATTTT	CASGLVPLLSGNTIYF
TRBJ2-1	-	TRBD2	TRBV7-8	TGTGCCAGCAGCCTAAGACTAGCGGGGGCCTACAATGAGCAGTTCTTC	CASSLRLAGAYNEQFF
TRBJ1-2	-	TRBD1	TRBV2	TGTGCCAGCAGTACCGACAGGGCTAATGGCTACACCTTC	CASSTDRANGYTF